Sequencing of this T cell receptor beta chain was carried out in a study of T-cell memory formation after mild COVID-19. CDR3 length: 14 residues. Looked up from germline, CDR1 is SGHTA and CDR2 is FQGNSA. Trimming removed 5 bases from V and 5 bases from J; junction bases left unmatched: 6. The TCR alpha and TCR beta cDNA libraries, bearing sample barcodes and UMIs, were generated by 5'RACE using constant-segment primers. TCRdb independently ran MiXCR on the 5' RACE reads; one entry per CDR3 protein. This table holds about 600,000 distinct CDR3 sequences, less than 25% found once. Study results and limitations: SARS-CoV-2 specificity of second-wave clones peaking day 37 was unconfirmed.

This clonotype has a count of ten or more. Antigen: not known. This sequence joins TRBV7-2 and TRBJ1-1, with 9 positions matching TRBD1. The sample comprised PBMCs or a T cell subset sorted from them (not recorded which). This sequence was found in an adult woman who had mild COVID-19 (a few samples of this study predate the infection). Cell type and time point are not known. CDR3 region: CASSRDRGGTEAFF. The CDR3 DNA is TGTGCCAGCAGCCGAGACAGGGGGGGTACTGAAGCTTTCTTT.